These 10 T cell receptor beta chains share one sample of origin, sequenced in a study of breast tumors, draining lymph nodes, adjacent tissues. TCRdb reprocessed the multiplex PCR reads via MiXCR and lists one record per CDR3 protein. The sample records about 16,000 distinct CDR3 sequences, roughly 46% being singletons. The sample comprised tumor-adjacent breast tissue. These receptor sequences come from a female donor with breast cancer. Some clones in this sample may be carry-over from other donors' samples.

The rearrangement links TRBV10-3 to TRBJ2-5; 11 nucleotides line up with TRBD2. The germline gives CDR1 ENHRY, CDR2 SYGVKD. The CDR3 length is 16 residues. V shed 10 bases and J 2 bases; nucleotides not matched to a gene: 12. CDR3 DNA: TGTGCCACCTCGGGGGCTAGCGGGAGGATGCAAGAGACCCAGTACTTC. Its protein is CATSGASGRMQETQYF.

This clonotype occurred many times. The chain couples TRBV24-1 to TRBJ1-1, with D tentatively TRBD1 (6 bases). There are 13 residues in the CDR3. The ends were cut back, 5 bases at V and 3 bases at J, with 9 bases in the middle. Germline CDR1 reads KGHDR; CDR2 reads SFDVKD. Here the CDR3 reads CATSAGGDTEAFF. DNA for the CDR3: TGTGCCACCAGTGCGGGGGGCGACACTGAAGCTTTCTTT.

The chain uses TRBV25-1 and TRBJ2-1; TRBD2 agrees at 10 bases. The ends lost 5 bases at V and 7 bases at J; junction bases unmatched: 8. The CDR3 runs 15 residues. CDR1 MGHDK and CDR2 SYGVNS come from the germline V gene. The CDR3 sequence: CASSYSGGLGNEQFF. The CDR3 DNA sequence: TGTGCCAGCAGTTATAGCGGGGGGCTTGGAAATGAGCAGTTCTTC.

By frequency in the sample, this clonotype is medium-sized. This chain uses TRBV4-2 with TRBJ1-6, with 8 bases fitting TRBD1. Germline trimming cut 9 bases from V and 7 bases from J; bases unmatched to any gene: 5. The CDR3 has 13 residues. The germline CDR1 and CDR2 sequences are LGHNA and YNFKEQ. As DNA, the CDR3 is TGTGCCAGTCAGGGGGCTCGGAATTCACCCCTCCACTTT. As protein: CASQGARNSPLHF.

Judged by abundance, this clonotype is large. V and J are TRBV4-1 and TRBJ2-7; no reliable D call. V lost 0 bases and J lost 2, with 11 bases in between. Germline V gene data show CDR1 as MGHRA and CDR2 as YSYEKL. This CDR3 region has 15 residues. This CDR3 is CASSQEPDLTYEQYF. Here the CDR3 DNA reads TGCGCCAGCAGCCAAGAACCAGATTTGACCTACGAGCAGTACTTC.

The gene calls are TRBV7-6 and TRBJ2-3, with 11 bases matching TRBD2. CDR1 and CDR2 (germline): SGHVS, FNYEAQ. This CDR3 is built from 15 residues. Unmatched junction bases numbered 7, after V lost 5 bases and J lost 6 bases. The CDR3 bases are TGTGCCAGCAGCCGACGGACTAGCGGGTCCGATACGCAGTATTTT. It specifies CASSRRTSGSDTQYF.

At least ten counts were recorded for this clonotype. The chain links TRBV6-5 to TRBJ1-2, with D possibly TRBD1 on 5 matching bases. V lost 6 bases and J 8 bases, leaving 10 bases between the germline ends. Germline CDR1 reads MNHEY; CDR2 reads SVGAGI. The CDR3 runs 11 residues. Written as DNA, the CDR3 is TGTGCCAGCAGCACAGGTGAAGGCTACACCTTC. Translated, it gives CASSTGEGYTF.

This clonotype was picked up one time. It is likely a read error, because the conserved phenylalanine at the end of the CDR3 is missing. The gene calls are TRBV20-1 and TRBJ2-1; D is ambiguous. This CDR3 contains 16 residues. Trimming shortened V by 3 bases and J by 0 bases, and 15 bases separated the two germline ends. Germline CDR1 is DFQATT and CDR2 is SNEGSKA (reference sequence). In nucleotides, the CDR3 is TGCAGTGCTAGCCTTCTAGGAGCCAGCTCCTACAATGAGCAGTTCCTC. It is translated as CSASLLGASSYNEQFL.

This clonotype was seen only once. This chain uses TRBV5-1 with TRBJ1-2, with 9 bases that match TRBD1. Germline values: CDR1 SGHRS, CDR2 YFSETQ. This CDR3 has 15 residues. Losses at the gene ends were 0 bases for V and 1 base for J; bases not matched to a gene: 1. The CDR3 DNA reads TGCGCCAGCAGCTTGGAGACAGGGGGTAACTATGGCTACACCTTC. This sequence encodes CASSLETGGNYGYTF.

V usage is TRBV6-1 and J usage is TRBJ2-7; the match to TRBD1 covers 9 bases. The CDR3 loop spans 16 amino acids. Losses at the gene ends were 3 bases for V and 0 bases for J; bases not matched to a gene: 6. CDR1 is MNHNS, CDR2 SASEGT, per germline. The CDR3 loop is CASSDWGQGASYEQYF. The CDR3 region has the DNA TGTGCCAGCAGTGATTGGGGACAGGGAGCCTCCTACGAGCAGTACTTC.